The 21 T cell receptor beta chains below were found in one sample sequenced in a study of technical replicates of blood from a handful of donors (dated by TCRdb to 2016 to 2017). Library method: the immunoSEQ multiplex PCR assay. This immuneACCESS table, as held by TCRdb, lists in-frame sequences with V and J called but not all clones. Of the missing ones, under half trace to an unresolved V gene in checked studies; the others have no known cause. The sample profile shows 70,000 to 85,000 clones; nearly 97% of them were found once. The ten top clones hold 0.2% to 0.3% of the sample. The material sequenced was T cells isolated from PBMCs. Receptors were obtained from a human donor in good health.

The chain has TRBV15 and TRBJ1-1; TRBD1 is a possible D gene (5 bases). This CDR3 region has 15 residues. Trimming left V 6 bases short and J 7 bases short, with 21 bases between. Germline CDR1 is LNHNV and CDR2 is YYDKDF (reference sequence). The CDR3 spells CATSVTREAIREAFF. For the CDR3, the DNA is TGTGCCACCAGTGTAACCAGGGAAGCAATCCGTGAAGCTTTCTTT. The entire variable domain, with the rest obtained from reference TRBV15 and TRBJ1-1, is as follows: DAMVIQNPRYQVTQFGKPVTLSCSQTLNHNVMYWYQQKSSQAPKLLFHYYDKDFNNEADTPDNFQSRRPNTSFCFLDIRSPGLGDTAMYLCATSVTREAIREAFFGQGTRLTVV.

This clone was recorded once. The V gene is TRBV29-1, the J gene TRBJ2-1, with D tentatively TRBD1 (6 bases). CDR3 length: 15 amino acids. CDR1 is SQVTM and CDR2 is ANQGSEA in the germline V gene. V was shortened by 7 bases and J by 0 bases, with 16 bases between the two germline ends. The CDR3 here is CSATGHSSSYNEQFF. CDR3 DNA: TGCAGCGCTACGGGACATTCAAGCTCCTACAATGAGCAGTTCTTC.

The chain uses TRBV5-5 and TRBJ1-2; D ambiguous. Germline V lookup: CDR1 SGHKS, CDR2 YYEKEE (reference sequence). V was pared by 6 bases and J by 5 bases, with 23 bases between. There are 16 residues in the CDR3. The CDR3: CASIVDATGGPYGYTF. The CDR3 DNA reads as TGTGCCAGCATCGTGGACGCCACCGGAGGGCCTTATGGCTACACCTTC.

The rearrangement links TRBV4-2 to TRBJ2-5, with 15 bases identical to TRBD2. The CDR3 runs 17 residues. The trim removed 3 bases at V and 2 bases at J, leaving 4 bases unmatched. CDR1 is LGHNA, CDR2 YNFKEQ, per germline. Here the CDR3 reads CASSQGGLAGGQETQYF. The CDR3 nucleotides read TGTGCCAGCAGCCAGGGTGGACTAGCGGGAGGGCAAGAGACCCAGTACTTC.

The CDR3 DNA reads as TGCGCCAGCAGCCAAGTCGGGGGGGCCTCATCAGATACGCAGTATTTT. As protein: CASSQVGGASSDTQYF. The rearrangement joins TRBV4-1 to TRBJ2-3; TRBD2 matches at 8 bases. CDR1 is MGHRA, CDR2 YSYEKL, per germline. The V gene end was trimmed by 1 base and the J gene end by 4 bases; junction bases not matched to a gene: 7. This CDR3 comprises 16 residues.

The gene calls are TRBV4-2 and TRBJ1-2; TRBD1 matches 11 bases. The CDR3 covers 13 residues. V lost 5 bases and J lost 7; bases outside the gene matches: 3. Germline-derived CDR1 and CDR2 are LGHNA and YNFKEQ. In DNA, the CDR3 is TGTGCCAGCAGCTCGGGACAGGGGGGTGGCTACACCTTC. Its protein is CASSSGQGGGYTF.

The gene calls are TRBV5-6 and TRBJ2-5, with D perhaps matching TRBD2 (5 bases). Germline CDR1 and CDR2: SGHDT and YYEEEE. The V and J ends lost 4 bases and 4 bases respectively, with 17 bases between them. This CDR3 has 15 amino acids. DNA of the CDR3: TGTGCCAGCAGCCTCACTAGTGAGTTAGGAGAGACCCAGTACTTC. This encodes CASSLTSELGETQYF.

The rearrangement uses TRBV6-5 and TRBJ2-7, with D unresolved. The CDR3 runs 13 residues. In germline, CDR1 is MNHEY, CDR2 SVGAGI. V was trimmed by 5 bases and J by 6 bases, leaving 14 bases between them. CDR3 DNA sequence: TGTGCCAGCAGTCCTTCAGGCCTCCTCGAGCAGTACTTC. It is translated as CASSPSGLLEQYF.

The rearrangement uses TRBV23-1 and TRBJ2-2; 9 bases map to TRBD2. TRBV23-1 is given ORF status, its function remaining uncertain. This CDR3 region has 20 residues. V dropped 2 bases and J dropped 0; count of bases not matched to a gene: 13. This chain's CDR3 is CASSQPPQREAHSNTGELFF. CDR3 bases: TGCGCCAGCAGTCAACCCCCCCAGCGGGAGGCCCATTCGAACACCGGGGAGCTGTTTTTT.

The chain carries TRBV28 and TRBJ1-1; D is possibly TRBD1 (5 bases). Germline CDR1 MDHEN, CDR2 SYDVKM. Trimming removed 4 bases at V and 14 bases at J, with 14 bases between. This CDR3 spans 11 amino acids. The CDR3 sequence is CASSSDIPDFF. Here the CDR3 DNA reads TGTGCCAGCAGTTCGGACATTCCCGACTTCTTT.

The CDR3 region is CATSERGTGEQYF. In DNA form, the CDR3 reads TGTGCCACCAGCGAGCGGGGGACGGGAGAGCAGTACTTC. The chain has TRBV15 and TRBJ2-7, with 8 bases aligning to TRBD2. The CDR3 has 13 amino acids. J was trimmed by 7 bases and V by 5 bases; bases with no gene match: 7. Germline-derived CDR1 and CDR2 are LNHNV and YYDKDF (reference sequence).

This chain joins TRBV6-4 and TRBJ2-3; 7 positions agree with TRBD1. From germline, CDR1 is MRHNA and CDR2 SNTAGT. The CDR3 loop spans 15 amino acids. Losses at the gene ends were 4 bases for V and 1 base for J; bases not matched to a gene: 5. CDR3 DNA: TGTGCCAGCAGTGTAAGGGGGCGGGGCACAGATACGCAGTATTTT. It is translated as CASSVRGRGTDTQYF.

A note on this clone: The same CDR3 also results from other DNA sequences found in this sample. The V and J genes are TRBV4-1 and TRBJ2-7; 7 positions agree with TRBD1. The CDR3 covers 13 residues. Germline V gives CDR1 MGHRA, CDR2 YSYEKL. V was pared by 1 base and J by 4 bases, with 1 base of the junction left unmatched. CDR3 sequence: CASSQGDSYEQYF. The CDR3 nucleotides read TGCGCCAGCAGCCAAGGGGACAGTTACGAGCAGTACTTC.

The rearrangement links TRBV4-1 to TRBJ1-1; TRBD1 agrees at 8 bases. There are 16 residues in the CDR3. Per germline, CDR1 MGHRA and CDR2 YSYEKL. Losses at the gene ends were 4 bases for V and 0 bases for J; bases not matched to a gene: 7. The CDR3 DNA sequence: TGCGCCAGCAGCCGCAGCCAGGACAGGGTGAACACTGAAGCTTTCTTT. Encoded protein: CASSRSQDRVNTEAFF.

This clone is a singleton in its sample. The chain recombines TRBV9 with TRBJ2-3, with 10 bases aligning to TRBD2. Unmatched junction bases numbered 10, after V lost 3 bases and J lost 12 bases. CDR3 size: 14 residues. Germline V gives CDR1 SGDLS, CDR2 YYNGEE. The CDR3 protein is CASSAGTSAPLQYF. In DNA, the CDR3 is TGTGCCAGCAGCGCGGGGACTAGCGCGCCACTTCAGTATTTT.

Comment on this clone: The same CDR3 is also encoded by other DNA sequences in this sample. The chain couples TRBV5-1 to TRBJ2-7; a possible D gene is TRBD2 (6 bases). The CDR3 has 14 amino acids. Germline CDR1 is SGHRS and CDR2 is YFSETQ. Deletions cut 0 bases from V and 0 bases from J, with 7 bases between. CDR3 nucleotide sequence: TGCGCCAGCAGCTTGGACGGGAGCTCCTACGAGCAGTACTTC. Translated: CASSLDGSSYEQYF. Variable domain in full (rest from reference TRBV5-1 and TRBJ2-7): KAGVTQTPRYLIKTRGQQVTLSCSPISGHRSVSWYQQTPGQGLQFLFEYFSETQRNKGNFPGRFSGRQFSNSRSEMNVSTLELGDSALYLCASSLDGSSYEQYFGPGTRLTVT.

The chain combines TRBV5-1 with TRBJ2-7; possible D gene TRBD2, 6 bases. Germline V gives CDR1 SGHRS, CDR2 YFSETQ. The CDR3 has 17 residues. The V end was cut by 4 bases, the J end by 0 bases, with 20 bases between. The CDR3 is CASSQVTGTPSSYEQYF. In nucleotides, the CDR3 is TGCGCCAGCAGCCAGGTAACCGGGACTCCCAGCTCCTACGAGCAGTACTTC.

The chain links TRBV7-8 to TRBJ2-7, with 7 bases identical to TRBD1. J lost 2 bases, V lost 6 bases, and 4 bases had no gene match. Germline V gene lookup returns CDR1 SGHVS and CDR2 FQNEAQ. The CDR3 sequence is 13 residues long. The CDR3 sequence: CASSRDSPYEQYF. The CDR3 DNA reads as TGTGCCAGCAGTCGGGACAGCCCCTACGAGCAGTACTTC. Full variable domain (rest looked up from reference TRBV7-8 and TRBJ2-7): GAGVSQSPRYKVAKRGQDVALRCDPISGHVSLFWYQQALGQGPEFLTYFQNEAQLDKSGLPSDRFFAERPEGSVSTLKIQRTQQEDSAVYLCASSRDSPYEQYFGPGTRLTVT.

This chain connects TRBV6-1 to TRBJ2-7; perhaps TRBD1 as D (6 bases). Germline lookup yields CDR1 MNHNS and CDR2 SASEGT. The CDR3 is 16 residues long. V was cut by 2 bases and J by 1 base, with 15 bases left in between. The CDR3 nucleotides read TGTGCCAGCAGTGAATTCCACGGGACATCTTCCTACGAGCAGTACTTC. Protein product: CASSEFHGTSSYEQYF.

This chain links TRBV2 with TRBJ1-6; 9 bases are shared with TRBD1. Germline V lookup: CDR1 SNHLY, CDR2 FYNNEI. V shed 8 bases and J 6 bases; nucleotides not matched to a gene: 5. This CDR3 has 14 amino acids. The CDR3, as DNA: TGTGCCAGCGGCCGGGACAGGGTTAATTCACCCCTCCACTTT. As protein: CASGRDRVNSPLHF.

This chain joins TRBV11-3 and TRBJ1-1, with D perhaps TRBD1 (6 bases). V was pared by 9 bases and J by 2 bases, with 13 bases between. CDR1 and CDR2 (germline): SGHNT, YENEEA. This CDR3 is built from 13 residues. CDR3 sequence (DNA): TGTGCCAGTAAAACAGGGCAAAACACTGAAGCTTTCTTT. Translating gives CASKTGQNTEAFF.